One sample yielded the 27 T cell receptor beta chains listed below, sequenced in a study of T cell repertoires in cytomegalovirus infection. The antigens of these receptors remain unknown. Each CDR3 protein gets one entry after TCRdb re-called the reads with MiXCR. The profile shows 650,000 to 850,000 distinct CDR3 sequences, around 29% of them singletons. The specimen was cultured CD8+ T cells from PBMCs, collected from culture after CMV antigen stimulation. These receptors originate from a human donor in good health (CMV status not recorded). Some clones in this sample may be carry-over from other donors' samples.

DNA for the CDR3: TGCGCCAGCAGCCCTAGGGGTCTGGGGTCAGATACGCAGTATTTT. This gives the protein CASSPRGLGSDTQYF. The rearrangement links TRBV4-1 to TRBJ2-3; TRBD1 is a possible D gene (5 bases). Germline CDR1 reads MGHRA; CDR2 reads YSYEKL. CDR3 length equals 15 residues. V was clipped by 4 bases and J by 4 bases, with 15 bases between them.

Only a few counts were recorded for this clonotype. The V gene is TRBV6-6, the J gene TRBJ1-1, with 8 nucleotides matching TRBD1. CDR3 length: 14 residues. J was trimmed by 3 bases and V by 6 bases; bases with no gene match: 6. CDR1 MNHNY and CDR2 SVGAGI come from the germline V gene (reference sequence). DNA for the CDR3: TGTGCCAGCAGCCCGGACAGGGTCGACACTGAAGCTTTCTTT. Protein: CASSPDRVDTEAFF.

The chain couples TRBV2 to TRBJ2-2; D tentatively fits TRBD1 or TRBD2 (5 bases each). Germline assignment: CDR1 SNHLY and CDR2 FYNNEI. The CDR3 is 16 residues long. Deletions cut 10 bases from V and 1 base from J, with 19 bases between. The CDR3 is CATYRSGTQNTGELFF. As DNA, the CDR3 is TGTGCCACTTACCGTTCCGGGACCCAGAACACCGGGGAGCTGTTTTTT.

A remark on this clonotype: Possible read error: a much larger clone is one base away. The rearrangement links TRBV11-2 to TRBJ2-5, with D perhaps matching TRBD1 (5 bases). Per the germline V gene, CDR1 is SGHAT and CDR2 is FQNNGV. The CDR3 covers 17 residues. The V end was cut by 5 bases, the J end by 0 bases, with 19 bases between. CDR3 residues: CASSRGQGETNQETQYF. In DNA form, the CDR3 reads TGTGCCAGCAGCCGAGGTCAGGGTGAAACCAACCAAGAGACCCAGTACTTC.

This clonotype was seen only a few times. The gene calls are TRBV7-2 and TRBJ1-5; the D gene is possibly TRBD1 (5 bases). Looked up from germline, CDR1 is SGHTA and CDR2 is FQGNSA. The CDR3 spans 18 residues. Trimming took 3 bases from V and 0 from J, leaving 18 bases between them. The CDR3 protein is CASSFTGTATFSNQPQHF. The CDR3 DNA sequence: TGTGCCAGCAGCTTTACCGGGACCGCTACATTTAGCAATCAGCCCCAGCATTTT.

This clonotype was picked up many times. The CDR3 DNA reads TGTGCCAGCTCACCAGAGAGAGGGGGCGCATCTGGAAACACCATATATTTT. Translated, it gives CASSPERGGASGNTIYF. This sequence joins TRBV18 and TRBJ1-3; 7 bases align to TRBD1. The junction had 8 bases not matched to a gene; V was cut back by 2 bases and J by 1 base. Germline V gives CDR1 KGHSH, CDR2 LQKENI. CDR3 length equals 17 residues.

The gene calls are TRBV6-2 or TRBV6-3 and TRBJ1-5, with unresolved D. Looked up from germline, CDR1 is MNHEY and CDR2 is SVGEGT. V dropped 8 bases and J dropped 7 bases, with 12 bases sitting between them. The length of the CDR3 is 12 residues. CDR3 loop: CASQLGGQPQHF. CDR3 sequence (DNA): TGTGCCAGCCAGTTGGGTGGGCAGCCCCAGCATTTT.

The DNA of the CDR3 is TGCAGCGCTAGACGGGACATCTCCTACGAGCAGTACTTC. Its translation: CSARRDISYEQYF. The chain is built from TRBV29-1 and TRBJ2-7; TRBD1 might be the D (6 bases). This CDR3 has 13 amino acids. V was cut by 7 bases and J by 0 bases, with 13 bases left in between. Germline V CDR1 and CDR2: SQVTM, ANQGSEA.

The chain employs TRBV28 and TRBJ2-1, with D possibly matching TRBD1 (7 bases). The CDR3 extends over 15 amino acids. Trimming took off 2 bases at V and 4 bases at J, with 12 bases between the two ends. In germline, CDR1 is MDHEN, CDR2 SYDVKM. Here the CDR3 reads CASSLEGAGYNEQFF. The CDR3 DNA reads as TGTGCCAGCAGTTTAGAGGGGGCGGGATACAATGAGCAGTTCTTC.

This sequence joins TRBV5-5 and TRBJ2-1, with 9 bases fitting TRBD1. The length of the CDR3 is 16 residues. V lost 4 bases to trimming and J lost 5 bases; unmatched junction nucleotides: 10. CDR1 and CDR2 from the germline V gene are SGHKS and YYEKEE (reference sequence). For the CDR3, the DNA is TGTGCCAGCAGCCCAAAACAGGGGGCTGTGAACAATGAGCAGTTCTTC. Translation: CASSPKQGAVNNEQFF.

By frequency in the sample, this clonotype is large (0.1 to 1%). The chain links TRBV7-2 to TRBJ2-7; TRBD1 might be the D (6 bases). The CDR3 loop spans 14 amino acids. The germline V gene encodes CDR1 SGHTA and CDR2 FQGNSA. Trimming removed 1 base from V and 1 base from J, with 8 bases in between. CDR3 residues: CASSLDRDSYEQYF. CDR3 nucleotides: TGTGCCAGCAGCTTAGACAGGGATTCCTACGAGCAGTACTTC.

This clonotype was found a few times. This chain links TRBV29-1 with TRBJ2-3; D unclear. Looked up from germline, CDR1 is SQVTM and CDR2 is ANQGSEA. Deletions cut 8 bases from V and 3 bases from J, with 12 bases between. The CDR3 consists of 12 residues. The CDR3 nucleotides are TGCAGCCCGAGGACGGTAACAGATACGCAGTATTTT. Translation gives CSPRTVTDTQYF.

CDR3 in amino acids: CSVVEGNYGYTF. In DNA form, the CDR3 reads TGCAGCGTTGTAGAAGGAAACTATGGCTACACCTTC. The chain is built from TRBV29-1 and TRBJ1-2; the D is unclear. Germline V lookup: CDR1 SQVTM, CDR2 ANQGSEA. V shed 4 bases and J shed 2 bases, with 8 bases lying between them. CDR3 length: 12 amino acids.

The chain joins TRBV5-6 to TRBJ2-7; TRBD1 matches at 7 bases. J was trimmed by 4 bases and V by 4 bases; bases with no gene match: 5. The CDR3 has 13 residues. Germline CDR1 and CDR2: SGHDT and YYEEEE. The CDR3 DNA sequence: TGTGCCAGCAGCGCAGGGGGTACATACGAGCAGTACTTC. Its protein is CASSAGGTYEQYF.

This sequence joins TRBV13 and TRBJ1-1; possible D gene TRBD1, 5 bases. Trimming removed 5 bases from V and 1 base from J, with 14 bases in between. The germline gives CDR1 PRHDT, CDR2 FYEKMQ (reference sequence). CDR3 length: 15 residues. CDR3 DNA sequence: TGTGCCAGCAGCCCCTCCGGGACCCAGAACACTGAAGCTTTCTTT. Translating it yields CASSPSGTQNTEAFF.

This chain joins TRBV19 and TRBJ2-7; D is perhaps TRBD1 or TRBD2 (5 bases each). This CDR3 is built from 13 residues. Germline loops: CDR1 LNHDA, CDR2 SQIVND (reference sequence). V was clipped by 7 bases and J by 3 bases, with 13 bases between them. The CDR3 protein is CASTPGPIYEQYF. DNA for the CDR3: TGTGCCAGTACCCCGGGGCCCATCTACGAGCAGTACTTC.

This sequence joins TRBV19 and TRBJ2-3; D remains ambiguous. Trimming took off 4 bases at V and 1 base at J, with 15 bases between the two ends. Germline values: CDR1 LNHDA, CDR2 SQIVND (reference sequence). This CDR3 is 16 amino acids long. CDR3 sequence reads: CASSTEVLPGTDTQYF. CDR3 sequence (DNA): TGTGCCAGTAGTACAGAGGTCCTACCTGGCACAGATACGCAGTATTTT.

The rearrangement joins TRBV19 to TRBJ1-2; a weak D match, TRBD1 (5 bases). This CDR3 region has 16 residues. Trimming took off 6 bases at V and 4 bases at J, with 21 bases between the two ends. Germline lookup yields CDR1 LNHDA and CDR2 SQIVND (reference sequence). CDR3 region: CASSIRDPFLGYGYTF. The CDR3, as DNA: TGTGCCAGTAGCATCCGGGACCCTTTTTTGGGCTATGGCTACACCTTC. Full variable domain (remainder filled in from reference TRBV19 and TRBJ1-2): DGGITQSPKYLFRKEGQNVTLSCEQNLNHDAMYWYRQDPGQGLRLIYYSQIVNDFQKGDIAEGYSVSREKKESFPLTVTSAQKNPTAFYLCASSIRDPFLGYGYTFGSGTRLTVV.

The V call is TRBV27, the J call TRBJ1-1; no definite D call. In germline, CDR1 is MNHEY, CDR2 SMNVEV (reference sequence). Trimming pared 6 bases from V and 3 bases from J, leaving 14 bases between. This CDR3 has 14 residues. CDR3 residues: CASSVRAKDTEAFF. In DNA form, the CDR3 reads TGTGCCAGCAGCGTCCGGGCGAAGGACACTGAAGCTTTCTTT.

CDR3 loop: CASSWVKMGTEAFF. The CDR3 region has the DNA TGTGCCAGCAGCTGGGTTAAGATGGGCACTGAAGCTTTCTTT. The V gene is TRBV5-4, the J gene TRBJ1-1; D unclear. This CDR3 has 14 residues. Trimming took 3 bases from V and 4 from J, leaving 13 bases between them. Germline assignment: CDR1 SGHNT and CDR2 YYREEE (reference sequence). Complete variable domain (other parts from reference TRBV5-4 and TRBJ1-1): ETGVTQSPTHLIKTRGQQVTLRCSSQSGHNTVSWYQQALGQGPQFIFQYYREEENGRGNFPPRFSGLQFPNYSSELNVNALELDDSALYLCASSWVKMGTEAFFGQGTRLTVV.

This clonotype was counted once. The J gene is TRBJ2-6, the V gene TRBV7-9; D remains ambiguous. Trimming removed 3 bases from V and 4 bases from J, with 13 bases in between. The CDR3 consists of 16 residues. Germline V lookup: CDR1 SEHNR, CDR2 FQNEAQ (reference sequence). CDR3 sequence (DNA): TGTGCCAGCAGCTTTGGGTCCAGTCCCGGGGCCAACGTCCTGACTTTC. As protein: CASSFGSSPGANVLTF.

The chain has TRBV7-9 and TRBJ2-7; 9 bases are a match to TRBD1. The germline CDR1 and CDR2 sequences are SEHNR and FQNEAQ (reference sequence). The CDR3 length is 15 residues. The ends lost 5 bases at V and 2 bases at J; junction bases unmatched: 7. In DNA, the CDR3 is TGTGCCAGCAGCCCGCGGACAGGGGCTCCCTACGAGCAGTACGTC. Translating gives CASSPRTGAPYEQYV.

The V gene is TRBV29-1, the J gene TRBJ2-5; 10 nucleotides match TRBD2. The CDR3 runs to 14 residues. Trimming at V came to 4 bases and at J to 3 bases, leaving 5 bases not matched to a gene. Germline V gene data show CDR1 as SQVTM and CDR2 as ANQGSEA. The CDR3 sequence is CSVAPGLAEETQYF. The DNA for the CDR3 is TGCAGCGTTGCCCCTGGACTAGCGGAAGAGACCCAGTACTTC.

This clonotype was observed a handful of times. V gene TRBV7-9 combines with J gene TRBJ2-4; a possible D gene is TRBD1 (5 bases). Germline lookup yields CDR1 SEHNR and CDR2 FQNEAQ (reference sequence). This CDR3 spans 14 amino acids. Trimming removed 5 bases from V and 4 bases from J, with 12 bases in between. The CDR3 is CASSTTDRKNIQYF. The CDR3 DNA is TGTGCCAGCAGCACGACAGACCGAAAAAACATTCAGTACTTC.

The rearrangement uses TRBV4-1 and TRBJ2-1; 9 positions match TRBD1. This CDR3 region has 15 residues. V was pared by 5 bases and J by 6 bases, with 8 bases of the junction left unmatched. Germline lookup yields CDR1 MGHRA and CDR2 YSYEKL. This chain's CDR3 is CASSFRDRDGNEQFF. Here the CDR3 DNA reads TGCGCCAGCAGCTTCCGGGACAGGGACGGCAATGAGCAGTTCTTC.

The gene calls are TRBV6-4 and TRBJ2-2; D remains unclear. The CDR3 consists of 16 residues. The ends were cut back, 3 bases at V and 5 bases at J, with 16 bases in the middle. CDR1 and CDR2 (germline): MRHNA, SNTAGT. The CDR3 loop is CASSEIVSFRTGELFF. CDR3 DNA: TGTGCCAGCAGTGAGATAGTATCGTTTCGAACCGGGGAGCTGTTTTTT.

The chain recombines TRBV2 with TRBJ2-1; either TRBD1 or TRBD2 may supply D (5 bases each). V lost 6 bases and J 0 bases, leaving 18 bases between the germline ends. This CDR3 comprises 17 residues. Germline loops: CDR1 SNHLY, CDR2 FYNNEI. CDR3 DNA: TGTGCCAGCAGGCCAACCCTAGGGGAGAGCTCCTACAATGAGCAGTTCTTC. This codes for CASRPTLGESSYNEQFF.